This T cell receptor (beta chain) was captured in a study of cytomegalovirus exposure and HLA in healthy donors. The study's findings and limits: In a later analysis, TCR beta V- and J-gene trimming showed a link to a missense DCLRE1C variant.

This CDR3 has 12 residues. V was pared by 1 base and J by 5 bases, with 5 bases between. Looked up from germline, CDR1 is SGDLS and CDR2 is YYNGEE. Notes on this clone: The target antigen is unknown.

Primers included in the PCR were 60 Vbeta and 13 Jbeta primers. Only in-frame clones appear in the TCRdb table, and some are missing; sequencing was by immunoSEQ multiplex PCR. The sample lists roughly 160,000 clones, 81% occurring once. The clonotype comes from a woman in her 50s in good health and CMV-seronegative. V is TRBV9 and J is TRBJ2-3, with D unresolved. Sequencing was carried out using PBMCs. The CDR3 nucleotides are TGTGCCAGCAGCGTAAACGGAGATACGCAGTATTTT. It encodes CASSVNGDTQYF.